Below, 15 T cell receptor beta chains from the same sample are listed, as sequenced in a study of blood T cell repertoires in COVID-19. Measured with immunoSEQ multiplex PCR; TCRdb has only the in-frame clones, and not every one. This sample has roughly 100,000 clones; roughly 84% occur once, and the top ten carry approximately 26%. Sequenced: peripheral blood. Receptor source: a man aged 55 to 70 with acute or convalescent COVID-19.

CDR3 nucleotide sequence: TGTGCCAGCAGTTACTCGACCGGTCGGGGAGACGAGCAGTACTTC. Translation: CASSYSTGRGDEQYF. The chain joins TRBV6-6 to TRBJ2-7, with a possible D match to TRBD2 (5 bases). This CDR3 region has 15 residues. Between the trimmed V and J ends, which lost 0 bases and 5 bases, there was a span of 14 bases. Germline V CDR1 and CDR2: MNHNY, SVGAGI (reference sequence).

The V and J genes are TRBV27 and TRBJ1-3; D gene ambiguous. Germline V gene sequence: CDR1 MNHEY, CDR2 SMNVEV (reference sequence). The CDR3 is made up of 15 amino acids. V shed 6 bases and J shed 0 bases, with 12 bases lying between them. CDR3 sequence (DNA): TGTGCCAGCAGCCGGGAGAGGCACTCTGGAAACACCATATATTTT. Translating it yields CASSRERHSGNTIYF.

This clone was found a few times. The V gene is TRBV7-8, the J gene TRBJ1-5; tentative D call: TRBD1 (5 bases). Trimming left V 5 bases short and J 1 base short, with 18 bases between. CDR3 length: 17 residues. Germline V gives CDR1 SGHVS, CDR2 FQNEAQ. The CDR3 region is CASSPHRSGGSNQPQHF. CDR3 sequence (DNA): TGTGCCAGCAGCCCCCACAGGTCCGGGGGGAGCAATCAGCCCCAGCATTTT. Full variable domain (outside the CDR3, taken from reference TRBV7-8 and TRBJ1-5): GAGVSQSPRYKVAKRGQDVALRCDPISGHVSLFWYQQALGQGPEFLTYFQNEAQLDKSGLPSDRFFAERPEGSVSTLKIQRTQQEDSAVYLCASSPHRSGGSNQPQHFGDGTRLSIL.

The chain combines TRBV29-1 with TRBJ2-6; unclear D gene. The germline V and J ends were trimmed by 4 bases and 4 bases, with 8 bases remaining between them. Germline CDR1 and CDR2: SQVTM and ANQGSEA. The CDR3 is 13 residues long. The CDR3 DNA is TGCAGCGTTGGGGCGCCAGGGGCCAACGTCCTGACTTTC. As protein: CSVGAPGANVLTF.

This chain's CDR3 is CASRLTQGDHNSPLHF. The CDR3 DNA follows: TGCGCCAGCCGCCTTACACAGGGGGACCATAATTCACCCCTCCACTTT. The chain uses TRBV5-1 and TRBJ1-6, with TRBD1 identical over 8 bases. The germline gives CDR1 SGHRS, CDR2 YFSETQ. The length of the CDR3 is 16 residues. V dropped 7 bases and J dropped 5; count of bases not matched to a gene: 11.

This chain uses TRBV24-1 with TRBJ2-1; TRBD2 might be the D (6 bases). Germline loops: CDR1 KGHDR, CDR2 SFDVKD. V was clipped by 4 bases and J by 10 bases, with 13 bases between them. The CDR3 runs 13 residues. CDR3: CATSEDGGSEQFF. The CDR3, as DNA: TGTGCCACCAGTGAGGACGGGGGAAGCGAGCAGTTCTTC.

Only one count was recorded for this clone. CDR3 nucleotides: TGTGCCAGCCGTGGGGCGGTAACCTACGAGCAGTACTTC. Translation: CASRGAVTYEQYF. The chain is built from TRBV28 and TRBJ2-7; perhaps TRBD1 as D (5 bases). The CDR3 spans 13 residues. V was shortened by 8 bases and J by 2 bases, with 13 bases between the two germline ends. Germline values: CDR1 MDHEN, CDR2 SYDVKM.

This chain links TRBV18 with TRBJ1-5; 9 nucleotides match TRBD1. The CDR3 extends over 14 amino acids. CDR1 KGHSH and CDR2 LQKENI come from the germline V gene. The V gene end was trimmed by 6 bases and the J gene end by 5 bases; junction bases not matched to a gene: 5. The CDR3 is CASSGQGGDQPQHF. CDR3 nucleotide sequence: TGTGCCAGCTCGGGACAGGGTGGTGATCAGCCCCAGCATTTT.

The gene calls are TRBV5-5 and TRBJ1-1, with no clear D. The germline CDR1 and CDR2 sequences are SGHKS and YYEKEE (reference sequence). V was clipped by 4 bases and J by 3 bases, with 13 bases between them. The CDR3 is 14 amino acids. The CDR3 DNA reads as TGTGCCAGCAGCCCTTCTTGGGCCCACACTGAAGCTTTCTTT. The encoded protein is CASSPSWAHTEAFF.

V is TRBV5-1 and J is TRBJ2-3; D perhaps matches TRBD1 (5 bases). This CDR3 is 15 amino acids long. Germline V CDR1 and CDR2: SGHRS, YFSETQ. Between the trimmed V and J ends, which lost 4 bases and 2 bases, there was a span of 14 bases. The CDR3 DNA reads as TGCGCCAGCAGCCACCGCCGTGGGGCCACAGATACGCAGTATTTT. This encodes CASSHRRGATDTQYF.

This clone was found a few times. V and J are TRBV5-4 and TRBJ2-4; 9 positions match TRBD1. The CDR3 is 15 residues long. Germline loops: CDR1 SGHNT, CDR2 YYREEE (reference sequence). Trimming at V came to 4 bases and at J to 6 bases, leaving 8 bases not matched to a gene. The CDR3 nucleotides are TGTGCCAGCAGCGCCGGGACAGGGCAGGGAAACATTCAGTACTTC. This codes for CASSAGTGQGNIQYF.

The DNA for the CDR3 is TGTGCCAGCACCCCAGCGGGAGGTTATTTCAAAGAGCAGTTCTTC. Its translation is CASTPAGGYFKEQFF. The chain employs TRBV27 and TRBJ2-1; 9 bases are a match to TRBD2. This CDR3 is 15 amino acids long. V lost 7 bases and J lost 10; bases outside the gene matches: 14. Germline V gene lookup returns CDR1 MNHEY and CDR2 SMNVEV (reference sequence).

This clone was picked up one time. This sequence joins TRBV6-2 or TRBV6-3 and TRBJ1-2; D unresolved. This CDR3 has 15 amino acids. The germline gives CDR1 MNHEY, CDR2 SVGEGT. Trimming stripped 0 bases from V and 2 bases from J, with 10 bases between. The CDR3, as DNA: TGTGCCAGCAGTTACTCGAGTTCGTGGAACTATGGCTACACCTTC. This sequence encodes CASSYSSSWNYGYTF.

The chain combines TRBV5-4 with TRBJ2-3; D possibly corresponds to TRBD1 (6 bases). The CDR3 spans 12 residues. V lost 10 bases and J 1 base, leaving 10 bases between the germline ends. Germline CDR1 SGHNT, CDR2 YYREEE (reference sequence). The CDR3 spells CAERTGTDTQYF. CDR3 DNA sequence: TGTGCCGAACGGACAGGCACAGATACGCAGTATTTT.

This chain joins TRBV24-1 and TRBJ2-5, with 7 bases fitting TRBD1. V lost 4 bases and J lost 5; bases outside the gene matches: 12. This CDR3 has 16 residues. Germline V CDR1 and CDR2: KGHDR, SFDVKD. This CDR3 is CATSDSGTGARETQYF. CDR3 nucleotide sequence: TGTGCCACCAGTGACTCGGGAACAGGGGCGAGGGAGACCCAGTACTTC.